This is a list of T cell receptor beta chains from one sample in a study of spatial heterogeneity in lung cancer. MiXCR, applied by TCRdb to the 5' RACE reads, yields one record per CDR3 protein. The profile covers approximately 81,000 distinct CDR3 sequences, with over 9.5% appearing a single time and approximately 4.6% taken by the ten largest. The starting material was PBMCs, obtained at surgery. Source of these receptors: a male donor with early-stage non-small cell lung cancer. Each CDR3 is given with its conserved first and last residue. A D gene is named only where the DNA matches it firmly. Clone size is given for some rows only: seen once, a few or many times, or a class if the clone is expanded.

d_gene	abundance	v_gene	j_gene	CDR3nt	CDR3aa
TRBD1	few	TRBV19	TRBJ2-3	TGTGCCAGTAGTGAGACAGGGGCCCACACAGATACGCAGTATTTT	CASSETGAHTDTQYF
-	few	TRBV24-1	TRBJ2-3	TGTGCCACCGCCCCGGGTCCGTCCCCAGATACGCAGTATTTT	CATAPGPSPDTQYF
-	-	TRBV29-1	TRBJ2-1	TGCAGCGTTGTTGCGGGGAAGGGTGAGCAGTTCTTC	CSVVAGKGEQFF
-	-	TRBV12-3/TRBV12-4	TRBJ2-1	TGTGCCAGCAGTTTATATCTAGCGCCCTACAATGAGCAGTTCTTC	CASSLYLAPYNEQFF
-	few	TRBV4-1	TRBJ2-7	TGCGCCAGCAGCTTTTCCAGGGACTCCTACGAGCAGTACTTC	CASSFSRDSYEQYF
-	-	TRBV20-1	TRBJ1-5	TGCAGTGCCCCTGACACCTCTCGAGGGCCCCAGCATTTT	CSAPDTSRGPQHF
TRBD1	-	TRBV29-1	TRBJ2-2	TGCAGCGTTGAAAAGGGGGCCACATATCCCGGGGAGCTGTTTTTT	CSVEKGATYPGELFF
TRBD1	-	TRBV2	TRBJ1-1	TGTGCCAGCACTCAGACAGGGTTGAACACTGAAGCTTTCTTT	CASTQTGLNTEAFF
-	many	TRBV4-2	TRBJ2-1	TGTGCCAGCAGCCAGGAAGTGGACAATGAGCAGTTCTTC	CASSQEVDNEQFF
-	-	TRBV10-3	TRBJ2-2	TGTGCCATCAGAGACAGTACGTCCGGGGAGCTGTTTTTT	CAIRDSTSGELFF
-	few	TRBV5-6	TRBJ2-3	TGTGCCAGCAGCTTGGCCAGCACAGATACGCAGTATTTT	CASSLASTDTQYF